Described below is a single T cell receptor beta chain sequence and its context. These data come from a study of blood T cell repertoires in COVID-19. Sequencing was performed with immunoSEQ multiplex PCR; in TCRdb, only in-frame clones are kept and a portion is missing. The sample carries about 310,000 clones, about nine tenths recorded once. The specimen sequenced was peripheral blood. This clonotype was sampled from a man over 45 with active or convalescent COVID-19.

In DNA, the CDR3 is TGCGCCAGCAGAGCTCAGACAGGAGTCGAAGGCTACACCTTC. The encoded protein is CASRAQTGVEGYTF. The chain combines TRBV5-1 with TRBJ1-2, with a possible D match to TRBD1 (6 bases). V lost 5 bases and J lost 8, with 19 bases in between. The CDR3 runs 14 residues. Germline V gene lookup returns CDR1 SGHRS and CDR2 YFSETQ. The entire variable domain, with the rest obtained from reference TRBV5-1 and TRBJ1-2, is as follows: KAGVTQTPRYLIKTRGQQVTLSCSPISGHRSVSWYQQTPGQGLQFLFEYFSETQRNKGNFPGRFSGRQFSNSRSEMNVSTLELGDSALYLCASRAQTGVEGYTFGSGTRLTVV.